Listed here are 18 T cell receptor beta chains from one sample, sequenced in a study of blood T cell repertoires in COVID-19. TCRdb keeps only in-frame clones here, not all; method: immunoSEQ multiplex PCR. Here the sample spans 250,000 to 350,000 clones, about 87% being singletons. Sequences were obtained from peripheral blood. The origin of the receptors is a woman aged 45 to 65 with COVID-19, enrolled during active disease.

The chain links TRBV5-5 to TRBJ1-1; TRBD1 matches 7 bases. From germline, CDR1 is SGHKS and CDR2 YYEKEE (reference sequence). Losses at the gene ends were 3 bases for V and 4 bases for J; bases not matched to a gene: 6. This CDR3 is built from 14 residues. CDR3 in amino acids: CASSSRQGGTEAFF. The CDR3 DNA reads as TGTGCCAGCAGCTCTAGACAGGGCGGCACTGAAGCTTTCTTT.

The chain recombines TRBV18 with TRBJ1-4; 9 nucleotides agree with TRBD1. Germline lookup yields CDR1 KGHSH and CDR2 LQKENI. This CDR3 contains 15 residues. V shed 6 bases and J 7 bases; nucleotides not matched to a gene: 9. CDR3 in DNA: TGTGCCAGCTCTGAACAGGGGGCGCGCGGTGAAAAACTGTTTTTT. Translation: CASSEQGARGEKLFF.

The CDR3 DNA is TGTGCCAGCAACGATCCGGGACATCCAAACACTGAAGCTTTCTTT. Its translation: CASNDPGHPNTEAFF. This chain joins TRBV11-3 and TRBJ1-1; weak D call: TRBD1 (6 bases). Deletions cut 7 bases from V and 2 bases from J, with 17 bases between. Looked up from germline, CDR1 is SGHNT and CDR2 is YENEEA. The CDR3 sequence is 15 residues long.

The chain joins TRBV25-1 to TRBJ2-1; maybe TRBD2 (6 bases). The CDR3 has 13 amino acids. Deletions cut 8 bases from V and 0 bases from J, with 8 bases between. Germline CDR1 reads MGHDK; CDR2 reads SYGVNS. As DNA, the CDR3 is TGTGCCAGCTCTAGCGACTCCTACAATGAGCAGTTCTTC. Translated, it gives CASSSDSYNEQFF. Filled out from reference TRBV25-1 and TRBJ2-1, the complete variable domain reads EADIYQTPRYLVIGTGKKITLECSQTMGHDKMYWYQQDPGMELHLIHYSYGVNSTEKGDLSSESTVSRIRTEHFPLTLESARPSHTSQYLCASSSDSYNEQFFGPGTRLTVL.

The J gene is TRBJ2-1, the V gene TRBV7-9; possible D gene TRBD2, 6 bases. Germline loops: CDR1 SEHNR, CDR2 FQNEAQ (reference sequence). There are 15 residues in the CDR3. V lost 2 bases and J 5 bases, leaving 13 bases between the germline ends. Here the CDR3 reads CASSLSGAPNNEQFF. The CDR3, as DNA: TGTGCCAGCAGCTTATCGGGAGCTCCGAACAATGAGCAGTTCTTC.

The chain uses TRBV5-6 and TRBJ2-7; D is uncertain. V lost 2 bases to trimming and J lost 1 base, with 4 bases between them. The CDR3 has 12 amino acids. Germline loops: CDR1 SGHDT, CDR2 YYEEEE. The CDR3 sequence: CASSFISYEQYF. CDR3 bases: TGTGCCAGCAGCTTTATTTCCTACGAGCAGTACTTC.

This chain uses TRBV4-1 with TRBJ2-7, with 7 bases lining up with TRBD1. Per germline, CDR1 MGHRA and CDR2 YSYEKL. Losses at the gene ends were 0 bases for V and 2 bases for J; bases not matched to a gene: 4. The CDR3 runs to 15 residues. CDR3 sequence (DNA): TGCGCCAGCAGCCAAGACAGGGGGAATGCCTACGAGCAGTACTTC. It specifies CASSQDRGNAYEQYF.

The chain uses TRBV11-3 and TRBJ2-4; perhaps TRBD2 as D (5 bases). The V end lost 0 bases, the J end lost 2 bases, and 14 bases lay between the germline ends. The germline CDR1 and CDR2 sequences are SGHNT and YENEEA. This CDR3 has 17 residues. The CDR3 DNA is TGTGCCAGCAGCTTAGAGGGGAGTAGTCGGTCCAAAAACATTCAGTACTTC. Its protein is CASSLEGSSRSKNIQYF.

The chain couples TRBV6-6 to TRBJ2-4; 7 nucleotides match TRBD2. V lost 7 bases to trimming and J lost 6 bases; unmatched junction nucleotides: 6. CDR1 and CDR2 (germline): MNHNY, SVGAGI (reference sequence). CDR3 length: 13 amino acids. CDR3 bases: TGTGCCAGCAAGACCTGGGAGGGAAACATTCAGTACTTC. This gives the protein CASKTWEGNIQYF.

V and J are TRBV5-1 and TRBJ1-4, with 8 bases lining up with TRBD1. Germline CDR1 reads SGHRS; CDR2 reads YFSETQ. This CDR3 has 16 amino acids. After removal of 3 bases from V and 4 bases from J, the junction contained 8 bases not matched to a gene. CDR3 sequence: CASSSTRDRSNEKLFF. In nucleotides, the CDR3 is TGCGCCAGCAGCTCTACCCGGGACAGGAGTAATGAAAAACTGTTTTTT. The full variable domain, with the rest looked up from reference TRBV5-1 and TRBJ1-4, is KAGVTQTPRYLIKTRGQQVTLSCSPISGHRSVSWYQQTPGQGLQFLFEYFSETQRNKGNFPGRFSGRQFSNSRSEMNVSTLELGDSALYLCASSSTRDRSNEKLFFGSGTQLSVL.

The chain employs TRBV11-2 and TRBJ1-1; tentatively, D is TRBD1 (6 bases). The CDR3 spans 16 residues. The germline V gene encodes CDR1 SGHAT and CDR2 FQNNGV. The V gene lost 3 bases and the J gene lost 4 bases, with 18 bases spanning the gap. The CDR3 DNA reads TGTGCCAGCAGCTTGGGGTGGCAGGGGCCTATCACTGAAGCTTTCTTT. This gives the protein CASSLGWQGPITEAFF.

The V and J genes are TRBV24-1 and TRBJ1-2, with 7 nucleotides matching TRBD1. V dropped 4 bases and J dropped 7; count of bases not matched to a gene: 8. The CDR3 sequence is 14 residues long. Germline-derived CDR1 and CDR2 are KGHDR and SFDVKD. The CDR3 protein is CATSDHDRVGGYTF. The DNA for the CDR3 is TGTGCCACCAGTGACCACGACAGGGTCGGTGGCTACACCTTC.

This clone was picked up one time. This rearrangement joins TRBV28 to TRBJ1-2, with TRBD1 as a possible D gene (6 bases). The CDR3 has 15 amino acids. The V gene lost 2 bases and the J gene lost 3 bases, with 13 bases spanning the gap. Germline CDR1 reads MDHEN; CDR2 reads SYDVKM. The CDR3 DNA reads TGTGCCAGCAGTTTAGTGGGGGCGGGGGACTATGGCTACACCTTC. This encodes CASSLVGAGDYGYTF.

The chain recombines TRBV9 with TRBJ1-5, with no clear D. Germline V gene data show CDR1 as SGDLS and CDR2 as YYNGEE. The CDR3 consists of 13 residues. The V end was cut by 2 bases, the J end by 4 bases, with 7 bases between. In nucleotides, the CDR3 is TGTGCCAGCAGCGTGACGGGGAATCAGCCCCAGCATTTT. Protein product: CASSVTGNQPQHF.

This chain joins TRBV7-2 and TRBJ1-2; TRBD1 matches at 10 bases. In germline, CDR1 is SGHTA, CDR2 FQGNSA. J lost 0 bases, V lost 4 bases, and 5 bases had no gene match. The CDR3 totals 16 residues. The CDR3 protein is CASSSWTGGANYGYTF. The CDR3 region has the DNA TGTGCCAGCAGCTCTTGGACAGGGGGGGCTAACTATGGCTACACCTTC.

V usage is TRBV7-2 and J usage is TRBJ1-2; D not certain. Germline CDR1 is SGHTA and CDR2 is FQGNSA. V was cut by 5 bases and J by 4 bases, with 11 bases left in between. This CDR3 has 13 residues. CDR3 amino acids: CASSPTATYGYTF. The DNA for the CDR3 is TGTGCCAGCAGCCCGACTGCCACCTATGGCTACACCTTC.

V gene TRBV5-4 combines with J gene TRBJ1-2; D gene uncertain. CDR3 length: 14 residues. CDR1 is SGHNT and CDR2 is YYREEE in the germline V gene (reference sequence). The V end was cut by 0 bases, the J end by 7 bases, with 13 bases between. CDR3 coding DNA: TGTGCCAGCAGCTTGGAGGCGGTGACCGGTGGCTACACCTTC. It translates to CASSLEAVTGGYTF.

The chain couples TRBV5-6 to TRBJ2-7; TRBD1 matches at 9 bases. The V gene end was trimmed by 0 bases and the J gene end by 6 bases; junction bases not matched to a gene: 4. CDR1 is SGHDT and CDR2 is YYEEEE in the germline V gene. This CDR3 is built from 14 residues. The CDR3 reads CASSLGTGAFEQYF. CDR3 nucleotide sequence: TGTGCCAGCAGCTTGGGGACAGGGGCCTTCGAGCAGTACTTC.